The clone carrying this T cell receptor beta chain came up once. The data were taken from a study of cytomegalovirus exposure and HLA in healthy donors. The CDR3 contains 15 residues. Losses at the gene ends were 8 bases for V and 2 bases for J; bases not matched to a gene: 6. Germline-derived CDR1 and CDR2 are MDHEN and SYDVKM. The PCR made use of 60 Vbeta and 13 Jbeta primers. The method was immunoSEQ multiplex PCR; TCRdb's version includes in-frame clones alone and lacks a portion of them. The sample records over 150,000 clones, approximately 81% being singletons. Sequencing was carried out using PBMCs. The gene calls are TRBV28 and TRBJ2-3, with TRBD2 identical over 11 bases. This clonotype originated in a boy aged 2-15 years in good health and CMV-seronegative. The CDR3 loop reads CASRVAGGDTDTQYF. As DNA, the CDR3 is TGTGCCAGCCGAGTAGCGGGAGGGGACACAGATACGCAGTATTTT. Full variable domain (remainder filled in from reference TRBV28 and TRBJ2-3): DVKVTQSSRYLVKRTGEKVFLECVQDMDHENMFWYRQDPGLGLRLIYFSYDVKMKEKGDIPEGYSVSREKKERFSLILESASTNQTSMYLCASRVAGGDTDTQYFGPGTRLTVL.